Below, one TCR beta chain is given with its context. The antigen this receptor binds is unknown. Base qualities are not recorded, but no much larger clone differs from it by a single base. The cohort consisted of fewer than 700 healthy bone marrow donors. All cohort members were sampled while nominally healthy, although unrecorded immune exposures were likely present. The donor tested CMV seropositive, placing the donor among the 289 seropositive members of the cohort. Every donor gave a peripheral blood sample, and the peripheral blood mononuclear cells from that sample were used for TCR beta sequencing. Genomic DNA extraction from the blood cell samples was performed with the Qiagen DNeasy Blood Extraction Kit. This entry is derived from a study of cytomegalovirus exposure and HLA in healthy donors (dated by TCRdb to the late 2010s). A note on the overall study: An earlier analysis of a few hundred of the donors reported about 300 Gb of sequence data and around 100 million unique TCR beta sequences obtained from roughly 180 million T cells. In a later genetic analysis, genome-wide SNP genotypes for about 55% of the roughly 670 donors were used, and that subset was treated as a discovery cohort. A later analysis re-analyzed previously published TCR beta repertoires from roughly 690 donors and added high-resolution HLA genotyping to study TCR occurrence patterns. Typing coverage varied by locus: roughly 620-640 donors for A, B, C, DRB1 and DQB1; roughly 520 for DQA1; about 590 for DPA1; roughly 450 for DPB1. In addition to the first cohort of approximately 670 subjects, a separate validation cohort of approximately 130 different subjects was used. To decide whether each TCR beta V gene segment behaved as functional or pseudogenic, an earlier analysis of some 540 of the donors relied on high-throughput TCR beta sequencing. HLA typing included class I and class II loci at four-digit resolution. An early release that covered 500 to 800 HLA-typed donors contained around 300 gigabases of sequencing data and around 85 million unique TCR sequences. Donor age, sex, ethnicity and CMV serostatus were compiled alongside the repertoire data. Across about 370 genotyped donors of the cohort, an average of roughly 230,000 unique TCR beta nucleotide sequences per donor were sequenced, and about a sixth of those sequences were non-productive. Because of strong linkage in the cohort, a handful of DR-DQ haplotypes were treated as single units for association and clustering. All discovery cohort repertoires had been generated on a single sequencing platform. The study aimed to test whether cataloging public T cell receptors could reveal signatures of past pathogen exposure. The T cell repertoires of about 700 subjects were profiled by immunosequencing and related to cytomegalovirus serostatus. To predict cytomegalovirus infection status, the study combined high-throughput TCR immunosequencing, statistical association of individual TCRs with disease status, and machine learning. Rather than drawing on any new phenotypic data, the later analysis identified candidate immune exposures from TCR beta sequences and the way those sequences occurred across donors. The genetic ancestry cluster associated with self-reported Caucasian donors included about 81% of the roughly 410 genotyped donors. Overall study results and their limits: Only TCR beta chains were sequenced in this cohort, and the absence of alpha or paired-chain data limited detectable features. In vitro tests confirmed that a few of the cytomegalovirus-associated TCR beta chains recognize cytomegalovirus antigens. Some IMGT-functional V segments, including TRBV6-2 and TRBV6-3, could not be distinguished by the 87-base-pair reads and were therefore excluded. Compared with equally common non-associated chains, HLA-associated TCR beta chains in a later analysis were more clonally expanded and had lower generation probabilities. V-gene and J-gene trimming of TCR beta chains was associated with a missense DCLRE1C variant in a later genetic analysis, and the association was replicated in an independent cohort. A later analysis associated some 17,000 TCR beta sequences with specific HLA alleles at a false discovery rate of 0.05. According to the authors, the approach could potentially be generalized to other disease states and immunological phenotypes. While some public TCRs were present in many individuals, most TCR sequences turned up only very rarely across donors. Roughly uniform sequencing depth across donors was assumed in presence/absence analyses, although this assumption may not hold. Most CMV-associated TCR beta chains appeared to be HLA-restricted in a later analysis, and the HLA associations seemed to be driven largely by CMV exposure. Because HLA typing was unavailable for some donors at each locus, only the typed subset was used in association tests. A group of highly shared sequence variants was considered likely to be a technical artifact of the sequencing pipeline. Cytomegalovirus status was reported to be diagnosed by the classifier with high specificity and sensitivity in both the original and validation cohorts. In an earlier analysis of more than 500 of the donors, most TCR beta V segments appeared in productive rearrangements about 87% or about 30% of the time, broadly matching IMGT annotations. A later analysis found that TCR association rates varied across HLA loci, with DRB1 alleles showing the most associated TCRs and HLA-C alleles the fewest. Assigning TCR associations to individual alleles was difficult when HLA alleles, especially DR and DQ, strongly co-occurred. The study gave a list of 150 to 200 TCR beta chains associated with cytomegalovirus. A further reported finding was that TCR beta sequences accurately predicted the HLA-A and HLA-B alleles for most subjects in the first cohort. A later genetic analysis reported fewer N-insertions in productive TCRs among donors in an Asian-associated ancestry cluster than the roughly 700-donor mean. Immune exposure information for the cohort was limited to CMV serostatus. Because counts were too low, roughly 17 rarely observed V segments, including chromosome 9 orphons, were left out of the earlier analysis of about 620 of the donors. Correlated functional status among segregating V segments might be attributable to linkage disequilibrium, but an unknown experimental factor could not be ruled out. In a later analysis, several top co-occurrence clusters were reported to appear linked to parvovirus B19, influenza, CMV and Epstein-Barr virus.

The library relied on the immunoSEQ multiplex PCR assay. For the multiplex PCR, a mixture combining 60 forward primers for TCR Vbeta segments and 13 reverse primers for TCR Jbeta segments was used. The CDR3 region of rearranged TCR beta genes was amplified from genomic DNA with a multiplex PCR assay. Amplified TCR beta libraries were sequenced as 87-base-pair reads on the Illumina HiSeq System. In the authors' own workflow: In a later analysis, about 80 million unique TCR beta chains were counted across the 690 or so repertoires, and approximately 11 million of these chains were shared by at least two donors. Raw reads were error-corrected and collapsed into unique sequences by a nearest-neighbor algorithm in which closely related sequences were merged to remove PCR and sequencing errors. Alignment of CDR3 sequences to IMGT reference sequences was used to assign V, D and J gene segments. For a sequence to be retained, at least a six-nucleotide match to both a V gene segment and a J gene segment was required. A rearrangement counted as productive if the CDR3 had no stop codons and remained in frame with V and J, and every other rearrangement counted as non-productive. Following IMGT convention, CDR3 was defined as the stretch from the second conserved V-encoded cysteine up to the conserved J-encoded phenylalanine. Sequences without an unambiguous match to a single V gene segment were excluded from the earlier analysis of about 640 of the donors. In an earlier analysis of approximately 590 of the donors, V segments were called functional above 56.7% productive rearrangements and were called segregating when the between-donor standard deviation exceeded 5%. To diagnose cytomegalovirus status from the catalog of TCR beta chain sequences, a statistical classification framework was built. In a later analysis, TCR nucleotide sequences were compared against IMGT/GENE-DB human TR gene sequences so that V and J genes could be assigned. A later analysis assigned CDR3 sequences and most-parsimonious VDJ recombination scenarios with the TCRdist pipeline. In a later analysis, every TCR beta chain was defined by the combination of its CDR3 amino acid sequence and its V-gene family, and reads without a unique V-gene family were dropped. In a later analysis, a few hundred highly shared, low-generation-probability nucleotide sequences were removed to address suspected cross-contamination and a sequencing artifact. In a later analysis, a clonal expansion index was calculated for each public chain from normalized within-repertoire ranks of inferred template counts. A later analysis computed generation probabilities with a VDJ recombination model fitted to out-of-frame rearrangements, and checked the results against IGoR. In a later analysis, TCR-TCR, TCR-HLA and TCR-CMV co-occurrence was scored with hypergeometric tests, and a repertoire-size bias correction was applied to TCR pairs. To estimate false discovery rates, a later analysis permuted the HLA or CMV assignments 20 times. In a later analysis, co-occurring TCRs were grouped using DBSCAN, with TCRdist sequence similarity added in when clustering inside HLA-allele-positive subsets. Co-occurrence clustering excluded repertoires with fewer than 30,000 or more than 120,000 public chains, plus five with anomalous nucleotide sharing. As stored in TCRdb, this immuneACCESS dataset retains in-frame rearrangements with V and J assigned. A fraction of the clones does not appear; measured against another copy, unresolved V genes explain less than half of the discrepancy, and the remainder lacks a known reason. V, J and clone size are taken as reported in that table, and D and trimming were inferred from the DNA itself. For this sample the table gives roughly 190,000 clones, of which around four fifths were detected only once. The ten largest account for 10% of the sample.

V is shortened by 6 bases, J by 1 base, and the region joining them spans 12 bases. For CDR1 and CDR2, the germline V gene (reference sequence) lists MNHNY and SVGAGI. The CDR3 goes from the cysteine to the phenylalanine over 14 residues. Left in the record is the CDR3 DNA by itself, 42 bases read in frame from the first base. The clonotype was recovered from a woman aged 50 to 60 in good health and CMV-seropositive. The V and J segments used are TRBV6-6 and TRBJ2-5; D gene: possibly TRBD1, on 6 matching bases. The sequencing input was PBMCs. The CDR3 protein sequence reads: CASRAIGGQETQYF. In nucleotide form, the sequence is TGTGCCAGCAGGGCCATAGGGGGCCAAGAGACCCAGTACTTC.